The rows below give T cell receptor beta chains drawn from one sample of a study of T-cell reconstitution after alpha-beta-depleted transplantation in children. TCRdb fed the PCR reads into MiXCR, producing one record per CDR3 protein. This sample has some 200,000 distinct CDR3 sequences; roughly a tenth occur once, and the top ten carry 5% to 6%. The specimen was PBMCs from the stem cell graft donor, collected from the stem cell graft. The receptor set was obtained from a human donor who donated a stem cell graft to a child with SCID. Each CDR3 is given with its conserved first and last residue. D genes are given only for firm matches. Clone size appears in some rows only: once, few, many, or a class for an expanded clone.

TRBJ1-1,-,-,TRBV20-1,CSARRDRGGTEAFF,TGCAGTGCTCGGAGGGACCGGGGAGGCACTGAAGCTTTCTTT
TRBJ1-1,many,-,TRBV12-3/TRBV12-4,CASSLRGQNTEAFF,TGTGCCAGCAGTTTGCGGGGGCAGAACACTGAAGCTTTCTTT
TRBJ1-5,many,-,TRBV2,CASSEQDRNQPQHF,TGTGCCAGCAGTGAACAGGATCGCAATCAGCCCCAGCATTTT
TRBJ1-5,many,TRBD1,TRBV18,CASSPTTGGPNQPQHF,TGTGCCAGCTCACCAACTACAGGGGGTCCCAATCAGCCCCAGCATTTT
TRBJ1-1,few,-,TRBV6-1,CASSILWNTEAFF,TGTGCCAGCAGCATACTGTGGAACACTGAAGCTTTCTTT
TRBJ2-3,many,-,TRBV2,CASSDFTDTQYF,TGTGCCAGCAGTGATTTCACAGATACGCAGTATTTT
TRBJ2-5,many,TRBD1,TRBV7-9,CASSTGQGLETQYF,TGTGCCAGCAGCACCGGACAGGGTTTGGAGACCCAGTACTTC
TRBJ2-3,many,-,TRBV7-8,CASSFNPSVDTQYF,TGTGCCAGCAGCTTCAACCCGAGTGTGGATACGCAGTATTTT
TRBJ2-1,many,TRBD2,TRBV5-6,CASSSGPSGGLYNEQFF,TGTGCCAGCAGCTCTGGTCCTAGCGGGGGGTTATACAATGAGCAGTTCTTC
TRBJ2-5,many,-,TRBV5-1,CASSLLGPFLEETQYF,TGCGCCAGCAGCTTACTGGGACCGTTTCTCGAAGAGACCCAGTACTTC
TRBJ2-3,many,TRBD2,TRBV4-1,CASSQVGLAGNTDTQYF,TGCGCCAGCAGCCAAGTCGGGCTAGCGGGGAACACAGATACGCAGTATTTT
TRBJ1-6,many,-,TRBV10-3,CAISERGGMNSPLHF,TGTGCCATCAGTGAGCGGGGGGGTATGAATTCACCCCTCCACTTT
TRBJ1-2,many,-,TRBV12-3/TRBV12-4,CASSLGPYSNYGYTF,TGTGCCAGCAGTTTAGGTCCCTACAGCAACTATGGCTACACCTTC
TRBJ1-1,many,-,TRBV3-1,CASSLRLGTEAFF,TGTGCCAGCAGCTTACGACTCGGGACTGAAGCTTTCTTT
TRBJ1-1,many,-,TRBV7-2,CASGRTLAGGAFF,TGTGCCAGCGGGAGGACCTTGGCCGGGGGAGCTTTCTTT
TRBJ1-1,many,-,TRBV18,CASSPRPRGELGTNTEAFF,TGTGCCAGCTCACCGAGGCCCAGGGGAGAATTGGGAACGAACACTGAAGCTTTCTTT
TRBJ2-7,many,TRBD2,TRBV20-1,CSASLAGTYEQYF,TGCAGTGCTAGTCTAGCGGGTACCTACGAGCAGTACTTC
TRBJ2-2,many,-,TRBV28,CASSPRTPNTGELFF,TGTGCCAGCAGCCCGAGGACGCCGAACACCGGGGAGCTGTTTTTT
TRBJ2-5,many,-,TRBV20-1,CSAEDSSAEETQYF,TGCAGTGCCGAAGACTCTAGCGCGGAAGAGACCCAGTACTTC
TRBJ2-3,many,TRBD1,TRBV24-1,CATSVGQGREDTQYF,TGTGCCACCAGTGTCGGACAGGGAAGGGAAGATACGCAGTATTTT
TRBJ1-2,many,-,TRBV7-8,CASSLIQGTYYGYTF,TGTGCCAGCAGCTTAATTCAGGGGACCTACTATGGCTACACCTTC
TRBJ1-1,many,-,TRBV5-5,CASSLAGINTEAFF,TGTGCCAGCAGCTTGGCAGGGATAAACACTGAAGCTTTCTTT
TRBJ1-2,few,TRBD1,TRBV7-9,CASSLGTGGSYGYTF,TGTGCCAGCAGCTTAGGCACAGGGGGCAGCTATGGCTACACCTTC
TRBJ1-6,-,TRBD1,TRBV7-2,CASSLKGSGGNPLHF,TGTGCCAGCAGCTTAAAGGGTTCAGGGGGCAACCCCCTCCACTTT
TRBJ2-3,few,TRBD2,TRBV6-1,CASSELAGGPDTQYF,TGTGCCAGCAGTGAACTAGCGGGGGGGCCAGATACGCAGTATTTT
TRBJ2-3,many,-,TRBV5-1,CASSASDRTDTQYF,TGCGCCAGCAGCGCTAGCGACCGCACAGATACGCAGTATTTT
TRBJ1-1,-,-,TRBV20-1,CSARKTGQWNTEAFF,TGCAGTGCTAGAAAAACCGGGCAGTGGAACACTGAAGCTTTCTTT
TRBJ2-1,many,-,TRBV9,CASSPSGTSLYNEQFF,TGTGCCAGCAGCCCCTCCGGGACAAGCCTTTACAATGAGCAGTTCTTC
TRBJ1-4,many,-,TRBV20-1,CSARAWGGEEKLFF,TGCAGTGCTAGAGCGTGGGGGGGAGAAGAAAAACTGTTTTTT
TRBJ2-3,-,-,TRBV7-2,CASSWGTDTQCF,TGTGCCAGCTCCTGGGGCACAGATACGCAGTGTTTT
TRBJ2-1,-,TRBD2,TRBV4-2,CASSQTSGNYNEQFF,TGTGCCAGCAGCCAGACTAGCGGGAACTACAATGAGCAGTTCTTC
TRBJ2-4,many,-,TRBV20-1,CSAWTRGDIQYF,TGCAGTGCTTGGACCCGGGGTGACATTCAGTACTTC
TRBJ1-2,many,-,TRBV7-2,CASSSTLTNYGYTF,TGTGCCAGCAGCTCCACCTTAACTAACTATGGCTACACCTTC
TRBJ2-1,many,TRBD2,TRBV5-1,CASRLTGLAGINEQFF,TGCGCCAGCAGACTAACGGGACTAGCGGGCATCAATGAGCAGTTCTTC
TRBJ1-2,few,TRBD1,TRBV25-1,CASRQGAKGYTF,TGTGCCAGCAGACAGGGGGCGAAGGGCTACACCTTC
TRBJ1-1,many,-,TRBV12-3/TRBV12-4,CASTWADEAFF,TGTGCCAGCACCTGGGCCGATGAAGCTTTCTTT
TRBJ2-5,many,-,TRBV5-1,CASSLAVFGETQYF,TGCGCCAGCAGCTTGGCTGTTTTCGGAGAGACCCAGTACTTC
TRBJ2-1,many,-,TRBV7-9,CASSGGANEQFF,TGTGCCAGCAGTGGAGGGGCCAATGAGCAGTTCTTC
TRBJ2-2,few,-,TRBV5-1,CASSPRVANTGELFF,TGCGCCAGCAGCCCCAGGGTTGCGAACACCGGGGAGCTGTTTTTT
TRBJ1-2,many,-,TRBV5-5,CASSVGGTVNYGYTF,TGTGCCAGCAGCGTGGGGGGGACGGTAAACTATGGCTACACCTTC
TRBJ2-3,many,-,TRBV15,CATSREVVTDTQYF,TGTGCCACCAGCAGAGAGGTTGTCACAGATACGCAGTATTTT
TRBJ1-4,many,-,TRBV5-1,CASSPGGLNEKLFF,TGCGCCAGCAGCCCGGGGGGCCTTAATGAAAAACTGTTTTTT
TRBJ1-4,many,-,TRBV20-1,CSARVRGKLFF,TGCAGTGCTAGAGTACGCGGAAAACTGTTTTTT
TRBJ1-3,many,-,TRBV20-1,CSASEPGPTSSGNTIYF,TGCAGTGCTAGTGAGCCGGGACCGACTAGCTCTGGAAACACCATATATTTT
TRBJ1-2,once,-,TRBV5-6,CASTSLNLHYGYTF,TGTGCCAGCACCTCACTTAACCTTCACTATGGCTACACCTTC
TRBJ2-3,many,-,TRBV3-1,CASSQFGRGSTDTQYF,TGTGCCAGCAGCCAATTTGGACGGGGGTCCACAGATACGCAGTATTTT
TRBJ2-7,many,TRBD2,TRBV28,CASSSGLADHYEQYF,TGTGCCAGCAGTTCCGGACTAGCAGACCACTACGAGCAGTACTTC
TRBJ1-2,many,TRBD1,TRBV6-1,CASSVLQGQSGYTF,TGTGCCAGCAGTGTTTTACAGGGGCAGAGTGGCTACACCTTC
TRBJ2-7,many,-,TRBV20-1,CSATRDSYEQYF,TGCAGTGCTACCCGGGACTCCTACGAGCAGTACTTC
TRBJ2-7,many,TRBD1,TRBV5-6,CASSKRTGFGYEQYF,TGTGCCAGCAGCAAGAGGACAGGGTTCGGCTACGAGCAGTACTTC
TRBJ1-3,many,-,TRBV11-2,CASSPPGWGNTIYF,TGTGCCAGCAGCCCACCTGGGTGGGGAAACACCATATATTTT
TRBJ1-1,many,-,TRBV5-1,CASSGGRTEAFF,TGCGCCAGCAGCGGGGGCCGGACTGAAGCTTTCTTT
TRBJ1-5,many,-,TRBV29-1,CSGLGSISSNQPQHF,TGCAGCGGCCTCGGATCGATCTCTAGCAATCAGCCCCAGCATTTT
TRBJ1-1,-,-,TRBV4-3,CASSPLQGLSTEAFF,TGCGCCAGCAGCCCGTTACAGGGTTTGAGCACTGAAGCTTTCTTT